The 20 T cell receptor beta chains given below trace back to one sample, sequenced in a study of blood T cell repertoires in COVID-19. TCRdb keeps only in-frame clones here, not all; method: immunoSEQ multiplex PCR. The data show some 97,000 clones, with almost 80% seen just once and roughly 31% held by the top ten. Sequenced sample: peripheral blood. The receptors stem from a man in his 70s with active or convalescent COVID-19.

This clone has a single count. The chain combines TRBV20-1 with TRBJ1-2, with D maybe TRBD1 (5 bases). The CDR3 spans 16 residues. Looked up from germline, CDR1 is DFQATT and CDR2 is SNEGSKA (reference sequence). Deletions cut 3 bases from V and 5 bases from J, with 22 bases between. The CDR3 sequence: CSASQASTRRGYGYTF. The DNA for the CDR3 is TGCAGTGCTAGTCAGGCGTCAACCCGACGGGGGTATGGCTACACCTTC.

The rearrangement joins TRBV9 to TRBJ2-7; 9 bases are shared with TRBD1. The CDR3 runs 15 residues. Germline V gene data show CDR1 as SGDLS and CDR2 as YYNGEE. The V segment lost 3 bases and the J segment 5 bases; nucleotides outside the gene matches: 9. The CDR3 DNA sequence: TGTGCCAGCAGCGAGGGACAGGGAGGTTTCCACGAGCAGTACTTC. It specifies CASSEGQGGFHEQYF. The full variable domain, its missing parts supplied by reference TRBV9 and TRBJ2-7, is DSGVTQTPKHLITATGQRVTLRCSPRSGDLSVYWYQQSLDQGLQFLIQYYNGEERAKGNILERFSAQQFPDLHSELNLSSLELGDSALYFCASSEGQGGFHEQYFGPGTRLTVT.

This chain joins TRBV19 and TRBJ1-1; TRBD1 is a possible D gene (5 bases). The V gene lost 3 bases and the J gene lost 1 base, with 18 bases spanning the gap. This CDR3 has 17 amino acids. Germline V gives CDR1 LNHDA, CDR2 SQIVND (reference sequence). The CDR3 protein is CASSMGGGAQQNTEAFF. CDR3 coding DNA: TGTGCCAGTAGTATGGGGGGGGGAGCCCAACAGAACACTGAAGCTTTCTTT.

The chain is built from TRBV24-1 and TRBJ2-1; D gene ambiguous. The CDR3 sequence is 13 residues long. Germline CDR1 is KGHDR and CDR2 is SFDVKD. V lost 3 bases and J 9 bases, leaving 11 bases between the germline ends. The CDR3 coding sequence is TGTGCCACCAGTGATCCCACAAGGAGTGAGCAGTTCTTC. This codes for CATSDPTRSEQFF.

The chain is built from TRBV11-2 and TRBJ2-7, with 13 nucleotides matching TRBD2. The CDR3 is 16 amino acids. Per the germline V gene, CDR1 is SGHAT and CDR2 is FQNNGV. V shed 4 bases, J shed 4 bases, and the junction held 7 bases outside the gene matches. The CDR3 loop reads CASSSYRGLAGYEQYF. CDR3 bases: TGTGCCAGCAGCTCATACAGGGGACTAGCGGGGTACGAGCAGTACTTC.

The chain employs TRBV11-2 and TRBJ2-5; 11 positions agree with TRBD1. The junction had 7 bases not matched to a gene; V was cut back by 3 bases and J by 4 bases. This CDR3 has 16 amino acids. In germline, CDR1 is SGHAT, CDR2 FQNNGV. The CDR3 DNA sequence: TGTGCCAGCAGCTTCACTTCCGGGACAGGGGGAGAGACCCAGTACTTC. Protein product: CASSFTSGTGGETQYF.

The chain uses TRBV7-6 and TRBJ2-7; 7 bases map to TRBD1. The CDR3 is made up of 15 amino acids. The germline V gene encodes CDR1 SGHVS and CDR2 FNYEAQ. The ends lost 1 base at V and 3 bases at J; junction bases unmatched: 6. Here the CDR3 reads CASSLGSGGHYEQYF. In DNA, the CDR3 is TGTGCCAGCAGCTTAGGGTCAGGGGGTCACTACGAGCAGTACTTC.

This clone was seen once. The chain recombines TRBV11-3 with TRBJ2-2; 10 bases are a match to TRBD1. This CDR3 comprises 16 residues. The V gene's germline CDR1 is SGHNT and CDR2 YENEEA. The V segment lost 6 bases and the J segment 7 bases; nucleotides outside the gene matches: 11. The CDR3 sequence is CASRLTGTGVNGELFF. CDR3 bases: TGTGCCAGCAGACTCACCGGGACAGGGGTGAACGGGGAGCTGTTTTTT.

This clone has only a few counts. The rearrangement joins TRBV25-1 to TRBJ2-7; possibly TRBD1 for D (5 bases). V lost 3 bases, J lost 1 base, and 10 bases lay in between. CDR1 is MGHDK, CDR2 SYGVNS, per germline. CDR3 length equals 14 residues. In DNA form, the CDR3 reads TGTGCCAGCAGTGATCAGGGCACTTCCTACGAGCAGTACTTC. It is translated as CASSDQGTSYEQYF.

This chain's CDR3 is CASSQIRGGEQYF. The CDR3 coding sequence is TGTGCCAGCAGTCAAATACGAGGGGGTGAGCAGTACTTC. The genes are TRBV28 and TRBJ2-7, with a weak D call TRBD1 (6 bases). Germline-derived CDR1 and CDR2 are MDHEN and SYDVKM. The CDR3 consists of 13 residues. The V end was cut by 5 bases, the J end by 7 bases, with 15 bases between.

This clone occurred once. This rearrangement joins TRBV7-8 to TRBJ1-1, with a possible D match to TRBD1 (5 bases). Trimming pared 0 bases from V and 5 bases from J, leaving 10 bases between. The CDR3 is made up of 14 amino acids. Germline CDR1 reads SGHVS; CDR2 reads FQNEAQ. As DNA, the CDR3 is TGTGCCAGCAGCTTAGCGGAGGGGCGAACTGAAGCTTTCTTT. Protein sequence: CASSLAEGRTEAFF.

The CDR3 loop reads CASRRYRGDTEAFF. The CDR3 DNA is TGTGCCAGCAGGCGCTACAGGGGGGACACTGAAGCTTTCTTT. V and J are TRBV28 and TRBJ1-1, with 8 bases aligning to TRBD1. The J segment lost 3 bases and the V segment lost 6 bases, leaving 6 bases of the junction unmatched. The CDR3 totals 14 residues. In germline, CDR1 is MDHEN, CDR2 SYDVKM.

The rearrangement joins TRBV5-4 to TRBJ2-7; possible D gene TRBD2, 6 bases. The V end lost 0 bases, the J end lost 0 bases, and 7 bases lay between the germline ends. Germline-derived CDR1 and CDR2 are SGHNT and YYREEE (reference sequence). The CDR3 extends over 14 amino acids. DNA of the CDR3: TGTGCCAGCAGCTTGGAGGGAGGCTCCTACGAGCAGTACTTC. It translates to CASSLEGGSYEQYF.

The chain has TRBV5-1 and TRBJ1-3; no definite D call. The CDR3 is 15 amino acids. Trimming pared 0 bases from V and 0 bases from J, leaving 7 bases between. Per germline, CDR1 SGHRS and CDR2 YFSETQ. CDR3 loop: CASSLGSGSGNTIYF. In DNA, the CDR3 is TGCGCCAGCAGCTTGGGGTCGGGCTCTGGAAACACCATATATTTT.

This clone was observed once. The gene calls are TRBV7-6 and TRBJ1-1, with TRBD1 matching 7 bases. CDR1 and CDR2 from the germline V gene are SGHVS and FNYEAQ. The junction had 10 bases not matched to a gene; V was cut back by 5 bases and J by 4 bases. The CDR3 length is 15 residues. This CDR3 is CASSTPGQPFTEAFF. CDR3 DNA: TGTGCCAGCAGCACACCGGGACAGCCCTTCACTGAAGCTTTCTTT.

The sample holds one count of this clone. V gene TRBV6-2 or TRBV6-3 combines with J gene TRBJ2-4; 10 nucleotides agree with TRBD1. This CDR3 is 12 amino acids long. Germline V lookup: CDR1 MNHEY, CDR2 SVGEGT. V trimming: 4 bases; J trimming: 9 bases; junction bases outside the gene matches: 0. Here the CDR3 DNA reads TGTGCCAGCAGTTGGGACAGGGGCATTCAGTACTTC. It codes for CASSWDRGIQYF.

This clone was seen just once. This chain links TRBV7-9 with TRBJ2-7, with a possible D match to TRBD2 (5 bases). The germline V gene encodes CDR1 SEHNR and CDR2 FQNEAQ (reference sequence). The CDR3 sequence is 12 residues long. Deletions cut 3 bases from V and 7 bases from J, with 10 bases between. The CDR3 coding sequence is TGTGCCAGCAGCTTGTCCGGGGTTGAGCAGTACTTC. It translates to CASSLSGVEQYF.

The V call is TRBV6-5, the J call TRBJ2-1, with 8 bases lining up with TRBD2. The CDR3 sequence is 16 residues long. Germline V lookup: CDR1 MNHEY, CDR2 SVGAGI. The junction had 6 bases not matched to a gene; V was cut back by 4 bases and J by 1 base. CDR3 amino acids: CASSFSGGESYNEQFF. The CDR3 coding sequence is TGTGCCAGCAGTTTCTCCGGGGGGGAGTCCTACAATGAGCAGTTCTTC.

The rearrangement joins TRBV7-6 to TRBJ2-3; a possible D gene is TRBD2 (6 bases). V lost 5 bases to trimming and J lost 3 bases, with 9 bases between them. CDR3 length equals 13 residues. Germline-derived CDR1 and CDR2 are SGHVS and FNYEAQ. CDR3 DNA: TGTGCCAGCAGCCTGGAGGGTACAGATACGCAGTATTTT. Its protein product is CASSLEGTDTQYF.

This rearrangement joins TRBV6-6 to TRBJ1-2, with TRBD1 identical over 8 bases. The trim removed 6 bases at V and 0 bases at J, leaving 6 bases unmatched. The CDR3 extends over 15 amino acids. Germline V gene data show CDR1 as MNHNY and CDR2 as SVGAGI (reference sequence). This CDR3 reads CASRTGQGTNYGYTF. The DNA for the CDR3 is TGTGCCAGCAGAACCGGACAGGGCACTAACTATGGCTACACCTTC.